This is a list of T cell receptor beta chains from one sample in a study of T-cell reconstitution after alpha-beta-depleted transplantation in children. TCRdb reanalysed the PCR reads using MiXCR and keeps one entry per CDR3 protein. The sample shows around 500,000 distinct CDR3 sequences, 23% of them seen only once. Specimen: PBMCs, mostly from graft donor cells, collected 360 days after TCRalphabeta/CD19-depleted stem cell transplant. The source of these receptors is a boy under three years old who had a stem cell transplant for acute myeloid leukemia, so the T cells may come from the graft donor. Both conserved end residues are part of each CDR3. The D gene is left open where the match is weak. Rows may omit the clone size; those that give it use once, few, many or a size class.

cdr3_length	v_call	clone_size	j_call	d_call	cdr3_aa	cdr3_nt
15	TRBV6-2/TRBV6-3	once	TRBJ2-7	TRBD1	CASRDAGTGFYEQYF	TGTGCCAGCCGAGACGCCGGGACAGGGTTTTACGAGCAGTACTTC
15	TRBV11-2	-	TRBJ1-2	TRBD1	CASSFRDRVNYGYTF	TGTGCCAGCAGCTTCCGGGACAGGGTGAACTATGGCTACACCTTC
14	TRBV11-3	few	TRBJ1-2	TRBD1	CASSKTGEDYGYTF	TGTGCCAGCAGTAAGACAGGGGAAGACTATGGCTACACCTTC
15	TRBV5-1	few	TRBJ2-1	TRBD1	CASSLARDSYNEQFF	TGCGCCAGCAGCTTGGCACGGGACAGCTACAATGAGCAGTTCTTC
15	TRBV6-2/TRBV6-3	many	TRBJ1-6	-	CASSFRNSYNSPLHF	TGTGCCAGCAGTTTCAGGAACTCCTATAATTCACCCCTCCACTTT
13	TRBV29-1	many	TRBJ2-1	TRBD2	CSVEGLVVNEQFF	TGCAGCGTTGAGGGACTAGTGGTAAATGAGCAGTTCTTC
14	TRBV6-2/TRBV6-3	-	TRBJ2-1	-	CASRAPGSPTEQFF	TGTGCCAGCAGAGCCCCCGGGTCCCCTACGGAGCAGTTCTTC
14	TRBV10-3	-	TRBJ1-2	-	CAISASGPNYGYTF	TGTGCCATCAGTGCCTCCGGGCCTAACTATGGCTACACCTTC
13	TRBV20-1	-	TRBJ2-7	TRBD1	CSAPGTGSYEQYF	TGCAGTGCGCCCGGGACAGGGTCCTACGAGCAGTACTTC
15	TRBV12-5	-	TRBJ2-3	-	CASGLVGPPGDTQYF	TGTGCTAGTGGTTTGGTTGGACCCCCCGGGGATACGCAGTATTTT
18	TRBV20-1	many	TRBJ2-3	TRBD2	CSARDSRLSGGRIDTQYF	TGCAGTGCTAGAGATAGTCGACTGAGCGGGGGGCGTATCGATACGCAGTATTTT
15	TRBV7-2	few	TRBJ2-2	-	CASSLVVEFTGELFF	TGTGCCAGCAGCTTAGTAGTAGAGTTCACCGGGGAGCTGTTTTTT
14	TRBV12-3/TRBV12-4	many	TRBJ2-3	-	CASSRKTRKYTQYF	TGTGCCAGCAGCCGAAAGACTAGGAAGTATACGCAGTATTTT
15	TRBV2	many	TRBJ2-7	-	CASSEWDVSSYEQYF	TGTGCCAGCAGTGAATGGGACGTCAGCTCCTACGAGCAGTACTTC
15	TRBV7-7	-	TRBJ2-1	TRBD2	CASRPGLAGGSEQFF	TGTGCCAGCAGACCGGGACTAGCGGGGGGGAGTGAGCAGTTCTTC
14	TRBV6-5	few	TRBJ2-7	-	CASSYSKVGQGEYF	TGTGCCAGCAGTTACTCGAAAGTGGGGCAGGGCGAGTACTTC
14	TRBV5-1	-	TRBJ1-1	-	CASSYSTGVPEAFF	TGCGCCAGCAGCTATTCCACGGGGGTTCCTGAAGCTTTCTTT
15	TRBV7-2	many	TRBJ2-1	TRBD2	CASSGGGWSYNEQFF	TGTGCCAGCAGCGGCGGGGGGTGGTCCTACAATGAGCAGTTCTTC
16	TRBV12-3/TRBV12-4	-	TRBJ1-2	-	CASSFGRGSYSSGYTF	TGTGCCAGCAGTTTCGGTCGGGGCAGCTATTCCTCTGGCTACACCTTC
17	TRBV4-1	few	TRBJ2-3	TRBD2	CASSLQPQGGGTDTQYF	TGCGCCAGCAGCCTCCAACCCCAGGGAGGGGGCACAGATACGCAGTATTTT
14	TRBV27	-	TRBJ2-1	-	CASSRGPAPDEQFF	TGTGCCAGCAGTAGGGGTCCCGCCCCAGATGAGCAGTTCTTC
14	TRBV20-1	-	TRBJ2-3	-	CSASPSADTDTQYF	TGCAGTGCTAGCCCCTCAGCCGACACAGATACGCAGTATTTT
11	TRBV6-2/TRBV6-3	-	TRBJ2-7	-	CASSHSFEQYF	TGTGCCAGCAGCCACAGTTTCGAGCAGTACTTC
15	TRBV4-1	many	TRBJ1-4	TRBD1	CASSQTGGIGEKLFF	TGCGCCAGCAGCCAGACAGGGGGGATTGGTGAAAAACTGTTTTTT
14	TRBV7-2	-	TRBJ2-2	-	CASSHQVGGGELFF	TGTGCCAGCAGCCACCAGGTTGGGGGCGGGGAGCTGTTTTTT
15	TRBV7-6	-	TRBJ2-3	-	CASSFIDGSTDTQYF	TGTGCCAGCAGCTTCATTGACGGTAGCACAGATACGCAGTATTTT
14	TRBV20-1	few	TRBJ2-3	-	CSARTGYSTDTQYF	TGCAGTGCTAGAACGGGATACTCCACAGATACGCAGTATTTT
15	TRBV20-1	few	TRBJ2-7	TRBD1	CSARLGQGRGYEQYF	TGCAGTGCTAGACTTGGACAGGGACGAGGCTACGAGCAGTACTTC
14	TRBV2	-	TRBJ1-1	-	CASSEFWSNTEAFF	TGTGCCAGCAGTGAATTTTGGTCCAACACTGAAGCTTTCTTT
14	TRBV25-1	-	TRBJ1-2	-	CASSEFTPGTGYTF	TGTGCCAGCAGTGAATTCACCCCGGGGACTGGCTACACCTTC
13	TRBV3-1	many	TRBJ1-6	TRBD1	CASRTGYNSPLHF	TGTGCCAGCAGGACAGGGTACAATTCACCCCTCCACTTT
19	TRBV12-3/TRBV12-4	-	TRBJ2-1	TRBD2	CASSLMAPGTSGGAHEQFF	TGTGCCAGCAGTTTGATGGCCCCGGGGACTAGCGGGGGGGCCCATGAGCAGTTCTTC